This passage covers 22 T cell receptor beta chains from one sample sequenced in a study of T cell repertoires in cytomegalovirus infection (dated by TCRdb to between 2018 and 2021). The sequencer listed for this sample is Illumina HiSeq 1500. The public reads were quality trimmed at Q25 with fastp and then assembled into clones with MiXCR by TCRdb, keeping productive beta chains. Entries that share a CDR3 protein sequence are merged under the most common genes and DNA. In all, the sample holds approximately 170,000 distinct CDR3 sequences, and around 15% of those were seen once. Clones ranked in the top ten supply 25% to 30% of the sample. The specimen sequenced was PBMCs. The receptors shown here come from a human donor in good health (CMV status not recorded). Some clones in this sample may be carry-over from other donors' samples.

This clonotype was found a few times. The chain employs TRBV11-2 and TRBJ2-3; D remains unclear. The CDR3 consists of 13 residues. Germline V gene data show CDR1 as SGHAT and CDR2 as FQNNGV. V lost 1 base, J lost 4 bases, and 6 bases lay in between. The chain's CDR3 is CASSLVGPDTQYF. CDR3 nucleotides: TGTGCCAGCAGCTTAGTCGGACCAGATACGCAGTATTTT.

This clonotype was observed a few times. This chain joins TRBV7-2 and TRBJ2-3; D not resolved. The CDR3 has 16 residues. Looked up from germline, CDR1 is SGHTA and CDR2 is FQGNSA. The germline V and J ends were trimmed by 1 base and 5 bases, with 16 bases remaining between them. Here the CDR3 reads CASSLVPDQRGDTQYF. CDR3 DNA: TGTGCCAGCAGCTTAGTACCGGACCAGAGAGGAGATACGCAGTATTTT. Looking up the rest from reference TRBV7-2 and TRBJ2-3 gives the full variable domain: GAGVSQSPSNKVTEKGKDVELRCDPISGHTALYWYRQSLGQGLEFLIYFQGNSAPDKSGLPSDRFSAERTGGSVSTLTIQRTQQEDSAVYLCASSLVPDQRGDTQYFGPGTRLTVL.

The chain has TRBV6-6 and TRBJ1-1, with TRBD1 matching over 9 bases. V lost 5 bases to trimming and J lost 7 bases; unmatched junction nucleotides: 8. This CDR3 spans 14 amino acids. Germline-derived CDR1 and CDR2 are MNHNY and SVGAGI (reference sequence). The CDR3 DNA is TGTGCCAGCAGTCTGCCGGGACAGGGTGTTGAAGCTTTCTTT. Encoded protein: CASSLPGQGVEAFF.

There are many counts of this clonotype. V is TRBV29-1 and J is TRBJ2-7; 9 bases agree with TRBD1. The CDR3 has 13 amino acids. J was trimmed by 6 bases and V by 5 bases; bases with no gene match: 8. Germline loops: CDR1 SQVTM, CDR2 ANQGSEA. In nucleotides, the CDR3 is TGCAGCGTTAGGACAGGGGCCTCGGGCGAGCAGTACTTC. It codes for CSVRTGASGEQYF.

This clonotype was seen ten or more times. V gene TRBV10-3 combines with J gene TRBJ1-5; D remains ambiguous. The CDR3 is 14 amino acids. Germline values: CDR1 ENHRY, CDR2 SYGVKD. V lost 2 bases to trimming and J lost 5 bases, with 10 bases between them. This CDR3 reads CAISEIGFDQPQHF. The CDR3 coding sequence is TGTGCCATCAGTGAGATAGGGTTCGATCAGCCCCAGCATTTT.

The chain uses TRBV24-1 and TRBJ1-5; no clear D. The CDR3 is 15 residues long. V was shortened by 3 bases and J by 3 bases, with 11 bases between the two germline ends. Germline V lookup: CDR1 KGHDR, CDR2 SFDVKD. The CDR3 here is CATSDTLGLNQPQHF. The CDR3 nucleotides read TGTGCCACCAGTGATACCCTAGGGCTCAATCAGCCCCAGCATTTT.

Ten or more counts support this clonotype. This chain connects TRBV7-2 to TRBJ2-1; D gene uncertain. The CDR3 is made up of 13 amino acids. The V and J ends lost 5 bases and 4 bases respectively, with 9 bases between them. The germline CDR1 and CDR2 sequences are SGHTA and FQGNSA. The CDR3 DNA reads TGTGCCAGCAGCGAAGCGTATTACAATGAGCAGTTCTTC. It is translated as CASSEAYYNEQFF. Full variable domain (outside the CDR3, taken from reference TRBV7-2 and TRBJ2-1): GAGVSQSPSNKVTEKGKDVELRCDPISGHTALYWYRQSLGQGLEFLIYFQGNSAPDKSGLPSDRFSAERTGGSVSTLTIQRTQQEDSAVYLCASSEAYYNEQFFGPGTRLTVL.

For this clonotype: Just one base apart from a much larger clone, this may be a read error. In this CDR3 the conserved last residue, phenylalanine or tryptophan, is missing, so a read error is likely. V gene TRBV19 combines with J gene TRBJ2-3; possibly TRBD2 for D (5 bases). Per germline, CDR1 LNHDA and CDR2 SQIVND (reference sequence). This CDR3 is built from 13 residues. V shed 7 bases and J shed 3 bases, with 11 bases lying between them. CDR3 in DNA: TGTGCCAGTATGAGGGATGGAACAGATACGCAGTATTCT. Amino acids: CASMRDGTDTQYS.

This clonotype was recorded at least ten times. The V and J genes are TRBV28 and TRBJ1-2; tentative D call: TRBD1 (5 bases). Trimming cost V 4 bases and J 4 bases, with 19 bases left between them. CDR1 and CDR2 (germline): MDHEN, SYDVKM. The CDR3 runs to 16 residues. The CDR3 DNA reads as TGTGCCAGCAGTTCCTACGGGACCCCGGAGGCCTATGGCTACACCTTC. Protein: CASSSYGTPEAYGYTF.

The chain uses TRBV3-1 and TRBJ2-7; 13 bases are shared with TRBD2. CDR3 length: 15 residues. Germline V gene sequence: CDR1 LGHDT, CDR2 YNNKEL (reference sequence). The V gene end was trimmed by 4 bases and the J gene end by 2 bases; junction bases not matched to a gene: 2. The CDR3 spells CASSPGTSGAYEQYF. The CDR3 coding sequence is TGTGCCAGCAGCCCCGGGACTAGCGGGGCCTACGAGCAGTACTTC.

The table lists this clonotype with a count of one. Since a much larger clone is just one base distant, this may be a read error. The genes are TRBV6-6 and TRBJ1-6; tentatively, D is TRBD1 (5 bases). The germline V gene encodes CDR1 MNHNY and CDR2 SVGAGI (reference sequence). The CDR3 loop spans 15 amino acids. Trimming pared 6 bases from V and 7 bases from J, leaving 16 bases between. This CDR3 is CASRKDGEGNSPLHF. DNA for the CDR3: TGTGCCAGCAGAAAGGACGGGGAGGGGAATTCACCCCTCCACTTT.

This clonotype was picked up a small number of times. The chain joins TRBV6-5 to TRBJ2-3; 7 nucleotides align to TRBD1. The length of the CDR3 is 15 residues. CDR1 MNHEY and CDR2 SVGAGI come from the germline V gene. Unmatched junction bases numbered 12, after V lost 6 bases and J lost 6 bases. CDR3: CASSPTLGQRDTQYF. The CDR3 DNA follows: TGTGCCAGCAGCCCTACGCTGGGACAGCGCGATACGCAGTATTTT.

Many counts were recorded for this clonotype. The chain links TRBV7-2 to TRBJ1-5; perhaps TRBD1 as D (5 bases). The CDR3 sequence is 15 residues long. From germline, CDR1 is SGHTA and CDR2 FQGNSA. The ends were cut back, 4 bases at V and 6 bases at J, with 16 bases in the middle. This chain's CDR3 is CASSSIPSGFQPQHF. DNA of the CDR3: TGTGCCAGCAGCTCGATCCCCTCAGGGTTTCAGCCCCAGCATTTT. The entire variable domain, with the rest obtained from reference TRBV7-2 and TRBJ1-5, is as follows: GAGVSQSPSNKVTEKGKDVELRCDPISGHTALYWYRQSLGQGLEFLIYFQGNSAPDKSGLPSDRFSAERTGGSVSTLTIQRTQQEDSAVYLCASSSIPSGFQPQHFGDGTRLSIL.

The chain joins TRBV20-1 to TRBJ1-2; maybe TRBD1 (5 bases). Germline lookup yields CDR1 DFQATT and CDR2 SNEGSKA (reference sequence). The CDR3 spans 13 residues. The V gene lost 5 bases and the J gene lost 8 bases, with 18 bases spanning the gap. The CDR3 here is CSAFAGTQKGYTF. DNA for the CDR3: TGCAGTGCTTTCGCCGGGACTCAAAAGGGCTACACCTTC.

This clonotype was recorded at least ten times. This rearrangement joins TRBV4-1 to TRBJ2-7, with D unclear. CDR1 and CDR2 (germline): MGHRA, YSYEKL. Trimming removed 1 base from V and 0 bases from J, with 10 bases in between. The CDR3 has 15 amino acids. The chain's CDR3 is CASSQGDSISYEQYF. In nucleotides, the CDR3 is TGCGCCAGCAGCCAAGGGGATTCCATCTCCTACGAGCAGTACTTC.

As DNA, the CDR3 is TGTGCCAGCAGCCAAGAGGGATATGGCTACACCTTC. This codes for CASSQEGYGYTF. This sequence joins TRBV3-1 and TRBJ1-2; no definite D call. The V end lost 0 bases, the J end lost 5 bases, and 4 bases lay between the germline ends. The CDR3 sequence is 12 residues long. CDR1 is LGHDT, CDR2 YNNKEL, per germline (reference sequence).

Ten or more counts support this clonotype. V is TRBV7-2 and J is TRBJ2-3, with 7 bases matching TRBD1. Germline CDR1 is SGHTA and CDR2 is FQGNSA. J was trimmed by 3 bases and V by 2 bases; bases with no gene match: 8. The CDR3 loop spans 16 amino acids. The CDR3 protein is CASSLRRQGGTDTQYF. CDR3 bases: TGTGCCAGCAGCTTAAGAAGACAGGGTGGGACAGATACGCAGTATTTT.

The chain uses TRBV10-3 and TRBJ1-1, with a weak D call TRBD1 (5 bases). The CDR3 extends over 13 amino acids. The V end lost 7 bases, the J end lost 1 base, and 10 bases lay between the germline ends. Germline-derived CDR1 and CDR2 are ENHRY and SYGVKD. DNA of the CDR3: TGTGCCATCACCCAGACAGAGAACACTGAAGCTTTCTTT. Amino acid sequence: CAITQTENTEAFF.

The sample holds many counts of this clonotype. This chain connects TRBV4-1 to TRBJ2-1; 8 bases agree with TRBD1. The CDR3 has 17 amino acids. J gave up 7 bases and V 0 bases, and 11 bases lay outside the gene matches. Germline CDR1 is MGHRA and CDR2 is YSYEKL. This chain's CDR3 is CASSQDFRETGDNEQFF. CDR3 coding DNA: TGCGCCAGCAGCCAAGATTTCCGCGAGACAGGGGATAATGAGCAGTTCTTC.

This clonotype was seen a few times. The V and J genes are TRBV12-5 and TRBJ2-1, with 13 bases that match TRBD2. The CDR3 spans 20 residues. V lost 0 bases, J lost 0 bases, and 8 bases stayed unmatched. Per germline, CDR1 LGHNT and CDR2 FRNRAP. CDR3 sequence (DNA): TGTGCTAGTGGTTTGGTACTGGGACTAGCGGGACCGAGCTCCTACAATGAGCAGTTCTTC. Encoded protein: CASGLVLGLAGPSSYNEQFF. Full variable domain (missing parts from reference TRBV12-5 and TRBJ2-1): DARVTQTPRHKVTEMGQEVTMRCQPILGHNTVFWYRQTMMQGLELLAYFRNRAPLDDSGMPKDRFSAEMPDATLATLKIQPSEPRDSAVYFCASGLVLGLAGPSSYNEQFFGPGTRLTVL.

This clonotype was detected only a few times. The genes are TRBV7-2 and TRBJ2-7; D may match TRBD1 or TRBD2 (6 bases each). Per the germline V gene, CDR1 is SGHTA and CDR2 is FQGNSA. The CDR3 sequence is 14 residues long. V dropped 6 bases and J dropped 4 bases, with 16 bases sitting between them. The CDR3: CASSLIGGGYEQYF. The CDR3 DNA follows: TGTGCCAGCAGTCTCATCGGGGGCGGTTACGAGCAGTACTTC.

At least ten counts were recorded for this clonotype. The J gene is TRBJ1-1, the V gene TRBV7-2, with 8 bases matching TRBD1. Germline assignment: CDR1 SGHTA and CDR2 FQGNSA. This CDR3 is 14 amino acids long. V trimming: 5 bases; J trimming: 5 bases; junction bases outside the gene matches: 7. CDR3 bases: TGTGCCAGCAGCCCCAGGGGGCGGTCAACTGAAGCTTTCTTT. This translates into CASSPRGRSTEAFF.